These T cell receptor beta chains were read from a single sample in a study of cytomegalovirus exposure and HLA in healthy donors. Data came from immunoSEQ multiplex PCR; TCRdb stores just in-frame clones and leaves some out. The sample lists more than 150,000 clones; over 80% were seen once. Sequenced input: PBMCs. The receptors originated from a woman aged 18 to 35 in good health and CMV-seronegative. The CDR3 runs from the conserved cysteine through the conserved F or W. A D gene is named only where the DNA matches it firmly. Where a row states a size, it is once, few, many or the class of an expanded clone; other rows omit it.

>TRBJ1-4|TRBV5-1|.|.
TGCGCCAGCAGCTTGGCCGCGCAGGGGCGAGAAAAACTGTTTTTT
CASSLAAQGREKLFF
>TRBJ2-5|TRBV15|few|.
TGTGCCACCAGCAGACACGGGACTCTTGCAGAGACCCAGTACTTC
CATSRHGTLAETQYF
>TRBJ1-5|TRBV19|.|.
TGTGCCAGTAGTATCCGGGGGGATGGCAATCAGCCCCAGCATTTT
CASSIRGDGNQPQHF
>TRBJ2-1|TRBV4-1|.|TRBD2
TGCGCCAGCAGCCCTGGACTAGCGGGGGCCCGCAATGAGCAGTTCTTC
CASSPGLAGARNEQFF
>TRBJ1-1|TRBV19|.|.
TGTGCCAGTAGTAGGGGACGGGGGACTGAAGCTTTCTTT
CASSRGRGTEAFF
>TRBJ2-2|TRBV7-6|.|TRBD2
TGTGCCAGCAGCTTTGGGCCCCTCCGGGGGGGCTCGGCCGGGGAGCTGTTTTTT
CASSFGPLRGGSAGELFF
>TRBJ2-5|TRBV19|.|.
TGTGCCAGTAGTCCCCGTTGGACAGAAGAGACCCAGTACTTC
CASSPRWTEETQYF
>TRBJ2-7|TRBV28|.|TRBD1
TGTGCCAGCAGCCCAACCCGGGACAGGGTACGCGAGCAGTACTTC
CASSPTRDRVREQYF
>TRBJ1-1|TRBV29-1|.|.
TGCAGCGTTGAAGCATCGAACACTGAAGCTTTCTTT
CSVEASNTEAFF
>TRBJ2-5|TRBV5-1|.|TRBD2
TGCGCCAGCAGCTCTCAGACTAGCGGGGGTTGGGAGACCCAGTACTTC
CASSSQTSGGWETQYF
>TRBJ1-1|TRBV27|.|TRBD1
TGTGCCAGCAGTTTTGGTACAGGGGGCGGGACTGAAGCTTTCTTT
CASSFGTGGGTEAFF
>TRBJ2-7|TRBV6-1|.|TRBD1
TGTGCCAGCAGTGAGACGGGACAGGGACCCTACGAGCAGTACTTC
CASSETGQGPYEQYF
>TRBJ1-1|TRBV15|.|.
TGTGCCACTACGAAGATGGCGGTGAACACTGAAGCTTTCTTT
CATTKMAVNTEAFF
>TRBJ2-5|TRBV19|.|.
TGTGCCAGTAGTTCAACAGGTCCAGAAGAGACCCAGTACTTC
CASSSTGPEETQYF
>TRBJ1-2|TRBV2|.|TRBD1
TGTGCCAGCAGTTGGGGACAGACTAACTATGGCTACACCTTC
CASSWGQTNYGYTF
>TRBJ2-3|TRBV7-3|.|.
TGTGCCAGCAGCTTAACTCCGGTCTACACAGATACGCAGTATTTT
CASSLTPVYTDTQYF
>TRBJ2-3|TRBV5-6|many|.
TGTGCCAGCAGTTCGAGAACTAGGTTCACGCCAGATACGCAGTATTTT
CASSSRTRFTPDTQYF
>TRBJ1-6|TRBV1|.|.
TGCACCTGCCCCCCCGGGGGGACTAATTCACCCCTCCACTTT
CTCPPGGTNSPLHF
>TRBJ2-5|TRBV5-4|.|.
TGTGCCAGCAGCCGTGGACTACAAGAGACCCAGTACTTC
CASSRGLQETQYF
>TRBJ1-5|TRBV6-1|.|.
TGTGCCAGCAGTGTGACGGGGAGTCAGCCCCAGCATTTT
CASSVTGSQPQHF
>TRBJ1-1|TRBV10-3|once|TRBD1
TGTGCCATCAGGGACAGGGGGGTCCCGAACACTGAAGCTTTCTTT
CAIRDRGVPNTEAFF
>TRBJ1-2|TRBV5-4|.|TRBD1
TGTGCCAGCAGGACCGGGACAGGGGGCAGCGGCTTTGGCTACACCTTC
CASRTGTGGSGFGYTF
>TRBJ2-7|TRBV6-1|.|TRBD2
TGTGCCAGCAAATCCGGGGGGACCGGAGGCTACGAGCAGTACTTC
CASKSGGTGGYEQYF
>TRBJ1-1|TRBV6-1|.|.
TGTGCCAGCAGTGATGTTATAAGGGGCAAAGGAGCTTTCTTT
CASSDVIRGKGAFF